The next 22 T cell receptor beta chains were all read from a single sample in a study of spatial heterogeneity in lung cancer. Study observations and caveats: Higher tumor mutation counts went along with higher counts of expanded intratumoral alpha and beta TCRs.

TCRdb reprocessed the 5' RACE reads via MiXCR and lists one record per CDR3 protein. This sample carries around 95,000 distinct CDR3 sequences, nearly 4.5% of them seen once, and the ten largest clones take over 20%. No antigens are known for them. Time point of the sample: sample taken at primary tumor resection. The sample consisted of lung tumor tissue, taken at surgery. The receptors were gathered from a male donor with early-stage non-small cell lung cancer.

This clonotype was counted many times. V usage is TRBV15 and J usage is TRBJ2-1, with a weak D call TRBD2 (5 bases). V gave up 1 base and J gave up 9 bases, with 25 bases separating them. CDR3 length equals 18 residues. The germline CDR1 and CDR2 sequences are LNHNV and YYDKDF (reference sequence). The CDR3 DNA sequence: TGTGCCACCAGCAGAGCGGACCCCATGAGCACTAGGGAGCCTGAGCAGTTCTTC. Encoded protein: CATSRADPMSTREPEQFF.

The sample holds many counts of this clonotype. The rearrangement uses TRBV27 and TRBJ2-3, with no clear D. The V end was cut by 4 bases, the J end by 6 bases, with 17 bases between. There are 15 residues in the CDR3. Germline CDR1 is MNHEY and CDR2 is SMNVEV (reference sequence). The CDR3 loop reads CASSSRLKPGDTQYF. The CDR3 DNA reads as TGTGCCAGCAGTTCCCGACTGAAACCAGGCGATACGCAGTATTTT.

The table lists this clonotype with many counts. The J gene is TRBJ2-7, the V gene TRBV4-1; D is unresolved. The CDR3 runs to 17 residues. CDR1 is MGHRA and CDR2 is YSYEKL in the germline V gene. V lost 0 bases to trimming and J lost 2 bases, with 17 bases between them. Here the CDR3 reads CASSQDQGPGFTYEQYF. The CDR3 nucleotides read TGCGCCAGCAGCCAAGATCAAGGGCCGGGCTTCACCTACGAGCAGTACTTC.

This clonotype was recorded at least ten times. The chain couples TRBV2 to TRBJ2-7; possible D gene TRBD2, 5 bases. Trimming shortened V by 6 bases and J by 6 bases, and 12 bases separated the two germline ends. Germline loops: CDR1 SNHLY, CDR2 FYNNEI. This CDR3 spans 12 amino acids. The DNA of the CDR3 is TGTGCCAGCAGAGCTTCGGGGAGCGAGCAGTACTTC. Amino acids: CASRASGSEQYF.

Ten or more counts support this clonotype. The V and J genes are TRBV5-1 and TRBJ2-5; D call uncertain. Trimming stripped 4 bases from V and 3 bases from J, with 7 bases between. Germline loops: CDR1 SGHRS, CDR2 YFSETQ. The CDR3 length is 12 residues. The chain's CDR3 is CASSKQEETQYF. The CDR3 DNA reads TGCGCCAGCAGCAAACAAGAAGAGACCCAGTACTTC.

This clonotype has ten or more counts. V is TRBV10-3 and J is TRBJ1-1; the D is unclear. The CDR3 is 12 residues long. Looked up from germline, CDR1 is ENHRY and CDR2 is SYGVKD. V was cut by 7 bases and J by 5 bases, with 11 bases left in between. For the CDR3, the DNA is TGTGCCATCAAGCAGGTGGAAACTGAAGCTTTCTTT. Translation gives CAIKQVETEAFF.

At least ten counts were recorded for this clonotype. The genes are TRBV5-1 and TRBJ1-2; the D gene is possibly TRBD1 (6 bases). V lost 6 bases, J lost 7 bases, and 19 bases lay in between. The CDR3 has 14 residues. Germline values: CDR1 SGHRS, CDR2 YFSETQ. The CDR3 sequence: CASTREQGGLGYTF. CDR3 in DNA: TGCGCCAGCACCAGGGAACAGGGAGGTCTTGGCTACACCTTC.

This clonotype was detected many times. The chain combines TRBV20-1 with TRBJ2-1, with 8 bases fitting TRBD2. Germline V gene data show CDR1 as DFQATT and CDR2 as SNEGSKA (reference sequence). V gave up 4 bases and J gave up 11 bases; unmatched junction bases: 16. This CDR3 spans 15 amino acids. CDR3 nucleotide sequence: TGCAGTGCTAAATTCCCGGGACTAGTAAGTAGCAAGCAGTTCTTC. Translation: CSAKFPGLVSSKQFF.

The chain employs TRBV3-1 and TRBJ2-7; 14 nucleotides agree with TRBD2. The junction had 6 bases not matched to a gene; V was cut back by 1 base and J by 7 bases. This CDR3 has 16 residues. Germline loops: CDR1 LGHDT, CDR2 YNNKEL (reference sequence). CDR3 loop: CASSQGGLAGAWEQYF. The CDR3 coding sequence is TGTGCCAGCAGCCAAGGGGGACTAGCGGGAGCGTGGGAGCAGTACTTC.

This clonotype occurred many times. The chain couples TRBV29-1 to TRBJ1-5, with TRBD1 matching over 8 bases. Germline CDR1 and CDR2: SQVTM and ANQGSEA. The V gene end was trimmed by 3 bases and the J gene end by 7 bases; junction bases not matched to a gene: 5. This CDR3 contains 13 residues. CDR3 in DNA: TGCAGCGTTGAGACAGGGGTAGGGCAGCCCCAGCATTTT. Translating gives CSVETGVGQPQHF. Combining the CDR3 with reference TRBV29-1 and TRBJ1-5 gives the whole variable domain SAVISQKPSRDICQRGTSLTIQCQVDSQVTMMFWYRQQPGQSLTLIATANQGSEATYESGFVIDKFPISRPNLTFSTLTVSNMSPEDSSIYLCSVETGVGQPQHFGDGTRLSIL.

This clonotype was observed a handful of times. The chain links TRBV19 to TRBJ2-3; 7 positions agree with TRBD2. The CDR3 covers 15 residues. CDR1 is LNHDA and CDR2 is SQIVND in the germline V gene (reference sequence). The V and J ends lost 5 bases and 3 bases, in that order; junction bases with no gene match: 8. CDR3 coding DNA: TGTGCCAGTAGTCTTTCAGCGGGAAGGACAGATACGCAGTATTTT. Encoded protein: CASSLSAGRTDTQYF.

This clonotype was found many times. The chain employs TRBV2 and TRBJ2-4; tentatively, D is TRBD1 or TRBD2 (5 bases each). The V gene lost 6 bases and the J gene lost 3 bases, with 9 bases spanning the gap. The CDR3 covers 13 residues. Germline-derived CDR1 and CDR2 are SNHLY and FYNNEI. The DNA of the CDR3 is TGTGCCAGCAGAGGGGACGGCAAAAACATTCAGTACTTC. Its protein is CASRGDGKNIQYF.

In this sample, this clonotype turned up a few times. In DNA, the CDR3 is TGTGCCACCCTACTGATGGGCAATGAGCAGTTCTTC. Its translation: CATLLMGNEQFF. This chain uses TRBV28 with TRBJ2-1, with D unclear. Between the trimmed V and J ends, which lost 10 bases and 6 bases, there was a span of 13 bases. This CDR3 is built from 12 residues. Germline V gives CDR1 MDHEN, CDR2 SYDVKM.

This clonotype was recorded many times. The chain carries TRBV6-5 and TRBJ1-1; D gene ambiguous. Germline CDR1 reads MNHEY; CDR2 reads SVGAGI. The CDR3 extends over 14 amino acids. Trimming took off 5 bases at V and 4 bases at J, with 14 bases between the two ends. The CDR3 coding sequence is TGTGCCAGCAGTCCCGGGAGATTGAGCACTGAAGCTTTCTTT. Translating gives CASSPGRLSTEAFF.

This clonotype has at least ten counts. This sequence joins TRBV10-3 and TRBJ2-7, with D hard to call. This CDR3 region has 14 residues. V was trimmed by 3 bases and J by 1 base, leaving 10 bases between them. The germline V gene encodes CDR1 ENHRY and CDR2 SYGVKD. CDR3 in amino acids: CAISEYGVSYEQYF. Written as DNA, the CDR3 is TGTGCCATCAGTGAATATGGGGTGTCCTACGAGCAGTACTTC.

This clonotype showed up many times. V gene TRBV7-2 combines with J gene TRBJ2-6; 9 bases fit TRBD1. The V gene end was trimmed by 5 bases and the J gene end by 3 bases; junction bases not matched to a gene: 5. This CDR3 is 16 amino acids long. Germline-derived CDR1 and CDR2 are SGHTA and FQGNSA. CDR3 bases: TGTGCCAGCAGCCGTACAGGGGGCAGTGGGGCCAACGTCCTGACTTTC. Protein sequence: CASSRTGGSGANVLTF.

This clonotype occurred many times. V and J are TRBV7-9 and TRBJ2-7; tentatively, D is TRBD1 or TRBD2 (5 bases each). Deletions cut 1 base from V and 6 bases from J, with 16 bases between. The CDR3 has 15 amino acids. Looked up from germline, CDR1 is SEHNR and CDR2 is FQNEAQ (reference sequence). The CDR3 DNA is TGTGCCAGCAGCTTAGGGGGGTTGGCTAGGGGCGAGCAGTACTTC. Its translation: CASSLGGLARGEQYF.

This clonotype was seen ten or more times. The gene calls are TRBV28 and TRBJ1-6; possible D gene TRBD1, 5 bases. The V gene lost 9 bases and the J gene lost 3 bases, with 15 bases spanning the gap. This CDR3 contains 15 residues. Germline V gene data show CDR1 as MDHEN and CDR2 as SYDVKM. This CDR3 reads CARAQGEFYNSPLHF. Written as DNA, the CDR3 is TGTGCCAGAGCGCAGGGAGAATTCTATAATTCACCCCTCCACTTT.

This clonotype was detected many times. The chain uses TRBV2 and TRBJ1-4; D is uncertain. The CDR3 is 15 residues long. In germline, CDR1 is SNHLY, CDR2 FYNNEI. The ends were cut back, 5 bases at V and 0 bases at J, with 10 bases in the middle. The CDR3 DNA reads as TGTGCCAGCAGTTTTACCCAGGCAACTAATGAAAAACTGTTTTTT. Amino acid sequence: CASSFTQATNEKLFF.

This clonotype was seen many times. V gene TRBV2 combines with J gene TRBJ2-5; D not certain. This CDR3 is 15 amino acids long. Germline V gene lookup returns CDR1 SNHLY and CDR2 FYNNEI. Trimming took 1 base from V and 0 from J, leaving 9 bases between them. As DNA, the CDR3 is TGTGCCAGCAGTGAAGTTGGAGCTAACCAAGAGACCCAGTACTTC. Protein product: CASSEVGANQETQYF.

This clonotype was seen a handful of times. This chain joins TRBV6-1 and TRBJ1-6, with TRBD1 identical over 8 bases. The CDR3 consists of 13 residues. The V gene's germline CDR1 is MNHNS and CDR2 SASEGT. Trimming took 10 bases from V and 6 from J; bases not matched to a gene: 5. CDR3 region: CATGQAFNSPLHF. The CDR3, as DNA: TGTGCCACGGGACAGGCTTTTAATTCACCCCTCCACTTT.

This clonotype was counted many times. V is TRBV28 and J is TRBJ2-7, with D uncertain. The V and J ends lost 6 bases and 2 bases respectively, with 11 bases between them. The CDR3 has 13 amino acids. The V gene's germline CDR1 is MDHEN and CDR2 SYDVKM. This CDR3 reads CASREYSAYEQYF. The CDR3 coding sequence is TGTGCCAGCAGGGAGTATTCAGCCTACGAGCAGTACTTC.